This entry features one T cell receptor (beta chain) sequence. What it binds is unknown. Compared with germline, one end of the junction differs, possibly owing to a read error. These data belong to a study of neurological immune-mediated disorders. General study points: Multiple sclerosis patients had less TCR clonal expansion than even healthy controls, unlike HTLV-1-associated myelopathy.

This CDR3 contains 15 residues. The germline V gene encodes CDR1 GTSNPN and CDR2 SVGIG (reference sequence). TCRdb itself ran the 5' RACE reads through MiXCR, one entry per CDR3 protein. The sample shows around 38,000 distinct CDR3 sequences, roughly 15% of them seen only once. The sequencing sample was made of CD4+ T cells from blood. The rearrangement joins TRBV30 to TRBJ1-3; no firm D call. This TCR came from a woman in her sixties or seventies with HTLV-1-associated myelopathy (HAM/TSP). The CDR3 loop is CARSDDIRDGNTIYF. The CDR3, as DNA: TGTGCCCGGAGTGACGACATTCGGGATGGAAACACCATATATTTT.